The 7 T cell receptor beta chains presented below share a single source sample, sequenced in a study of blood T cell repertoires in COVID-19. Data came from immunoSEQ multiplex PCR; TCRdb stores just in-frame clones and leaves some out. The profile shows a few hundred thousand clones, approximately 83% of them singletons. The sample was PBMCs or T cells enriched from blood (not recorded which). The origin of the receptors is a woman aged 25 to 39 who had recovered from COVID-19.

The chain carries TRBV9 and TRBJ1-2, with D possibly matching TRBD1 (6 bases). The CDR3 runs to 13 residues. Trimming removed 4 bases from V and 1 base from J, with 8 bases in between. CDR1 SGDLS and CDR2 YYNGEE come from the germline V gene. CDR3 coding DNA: TGTGCCAGCAGCCAGGACAGTAACTATGGCTACACCTTC. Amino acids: CASSQDSNYGYTF. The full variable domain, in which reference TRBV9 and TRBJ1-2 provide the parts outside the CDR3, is DSGVTQTPKHLITATGQRVTLRCSPRSGDLSVYWYQQSLDQGLQFLIQYYNGEERAKGNILERFSAQQFPDLHSELNLSSLELGDSALYFCASSQDSNYGYTFGSGTRLTVV.

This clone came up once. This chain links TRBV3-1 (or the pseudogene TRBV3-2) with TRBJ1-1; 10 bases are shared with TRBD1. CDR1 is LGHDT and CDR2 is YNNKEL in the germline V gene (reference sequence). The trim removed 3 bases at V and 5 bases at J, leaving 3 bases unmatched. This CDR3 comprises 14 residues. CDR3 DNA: TGTGCCAGCAGCCACGGGACAGGGGTAACTGAAGCTTTCTTT. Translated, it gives CASSHGTGVTEAFF.

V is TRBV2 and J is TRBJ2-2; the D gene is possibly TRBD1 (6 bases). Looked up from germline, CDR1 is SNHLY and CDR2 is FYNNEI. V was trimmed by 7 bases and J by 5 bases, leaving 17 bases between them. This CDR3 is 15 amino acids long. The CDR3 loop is CASIDRVGGTGELFF. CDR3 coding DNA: TGTGCCAGCATCGACCGGGTAGGGGGAACCGGGGAGCTGTTTTTT.

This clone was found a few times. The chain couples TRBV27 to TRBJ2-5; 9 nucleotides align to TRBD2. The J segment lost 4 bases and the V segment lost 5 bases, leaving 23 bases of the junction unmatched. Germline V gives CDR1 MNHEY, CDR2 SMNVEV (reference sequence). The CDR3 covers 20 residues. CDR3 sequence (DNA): TGTGCCAGCAGTCCCACCCAGCCGCGTTTTAGCGGGAGCAAAGGAGAGACCCAGTACTTC. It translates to CASSPTQPRFSGSKGETQYF.

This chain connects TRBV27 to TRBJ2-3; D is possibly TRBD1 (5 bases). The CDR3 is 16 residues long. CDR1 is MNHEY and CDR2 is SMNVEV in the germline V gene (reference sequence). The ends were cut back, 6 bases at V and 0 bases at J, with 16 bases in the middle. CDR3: CASSTRQGSSTDTQYF. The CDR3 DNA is TGTGCCAGCAGCACCCGGCAGGGATCTAGCACAGATACGCAGTATTTT.

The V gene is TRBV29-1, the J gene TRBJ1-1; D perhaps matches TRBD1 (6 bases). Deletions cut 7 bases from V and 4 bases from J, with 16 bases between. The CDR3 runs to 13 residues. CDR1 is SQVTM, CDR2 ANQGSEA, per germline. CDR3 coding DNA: TGCAGCGGGTACAGGGTAGCGGGCACTGAAGCTTTCTTT. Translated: CSGYRVAGTEAFF. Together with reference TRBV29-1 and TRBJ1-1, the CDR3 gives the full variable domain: SAVISQKPSRDICQRGTSLTIQCQVDSQVTMMFWYRQQPGQSLTLIATANQGSEATYESGFVIDKFPISRPNLTFSTLTVSNMSPEDSSIYLCSGYRVAGTEAFFGQGTRLTVV.

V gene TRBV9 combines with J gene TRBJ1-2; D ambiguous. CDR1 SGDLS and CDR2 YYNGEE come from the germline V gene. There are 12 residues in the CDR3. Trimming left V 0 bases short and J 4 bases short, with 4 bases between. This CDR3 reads CASSVASYGYTF. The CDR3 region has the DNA TGTGCCAGCAGCGTAGCTAGCTATGGCTACACCTTC.